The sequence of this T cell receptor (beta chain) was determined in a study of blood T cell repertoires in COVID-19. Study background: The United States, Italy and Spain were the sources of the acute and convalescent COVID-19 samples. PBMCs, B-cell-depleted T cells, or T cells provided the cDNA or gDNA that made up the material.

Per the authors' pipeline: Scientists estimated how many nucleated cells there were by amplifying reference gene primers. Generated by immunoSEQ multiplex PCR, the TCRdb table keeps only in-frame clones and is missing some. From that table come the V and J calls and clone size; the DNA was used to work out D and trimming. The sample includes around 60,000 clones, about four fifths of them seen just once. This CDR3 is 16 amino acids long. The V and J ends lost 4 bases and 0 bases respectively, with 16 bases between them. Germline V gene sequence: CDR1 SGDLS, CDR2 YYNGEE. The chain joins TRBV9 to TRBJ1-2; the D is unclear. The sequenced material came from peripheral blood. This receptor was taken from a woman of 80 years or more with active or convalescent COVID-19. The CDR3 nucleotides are TGTGCCAGCAGCCCCCCCCAGGCTGCTACTAACTATGGCTACACCTTC. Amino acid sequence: CASSPPQAATNYGYTF.